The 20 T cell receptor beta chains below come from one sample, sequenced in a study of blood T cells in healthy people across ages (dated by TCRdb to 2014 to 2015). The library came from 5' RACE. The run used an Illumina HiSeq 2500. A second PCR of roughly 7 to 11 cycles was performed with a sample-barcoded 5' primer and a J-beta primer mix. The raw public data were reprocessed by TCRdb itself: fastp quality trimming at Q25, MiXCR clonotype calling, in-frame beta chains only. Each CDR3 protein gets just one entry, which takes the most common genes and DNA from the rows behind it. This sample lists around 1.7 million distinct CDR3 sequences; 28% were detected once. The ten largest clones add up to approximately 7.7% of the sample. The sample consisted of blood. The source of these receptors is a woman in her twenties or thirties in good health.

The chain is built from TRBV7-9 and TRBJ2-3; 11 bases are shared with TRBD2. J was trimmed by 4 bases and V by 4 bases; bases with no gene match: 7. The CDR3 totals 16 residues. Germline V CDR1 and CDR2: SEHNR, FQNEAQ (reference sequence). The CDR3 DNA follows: TGTGCCAGCAGCTATACGACTAGCGGGGACGCAGATACGCAGTATTTT. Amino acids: CASSYTTSGDADTQYF. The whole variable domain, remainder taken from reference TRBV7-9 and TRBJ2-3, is DTGVSQNPRHKITKRGQNVTFRCDPISEHNRLYWYRQTLGQGPEFLTYFQNEAQLEKSRLLSDRFSAERPKGSFSTLEIQRTEQGDSAMYLCASSYTTSGDADTQYFGPGTRLTVL.

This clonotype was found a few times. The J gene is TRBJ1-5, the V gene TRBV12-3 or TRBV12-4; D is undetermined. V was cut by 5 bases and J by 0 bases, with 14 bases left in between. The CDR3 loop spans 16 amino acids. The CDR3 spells CASSLRTGGSNQPQHF. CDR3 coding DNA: TGTGCCAGCAGTCTACGGACTGGAGGTAGCAATCAGCCCCAGCATTTT.

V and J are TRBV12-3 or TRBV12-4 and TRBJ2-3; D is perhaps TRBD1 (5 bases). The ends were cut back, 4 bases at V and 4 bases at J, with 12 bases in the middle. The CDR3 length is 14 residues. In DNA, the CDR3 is TGTGCCAGCAGTTGCCAGGGTTCGGCAGATACGCAGTATTTT. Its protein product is CASSCQGSADTQYF.

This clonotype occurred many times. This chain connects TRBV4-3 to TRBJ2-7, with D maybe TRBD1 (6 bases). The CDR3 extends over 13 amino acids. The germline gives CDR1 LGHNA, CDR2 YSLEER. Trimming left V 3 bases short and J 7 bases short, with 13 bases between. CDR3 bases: TGCGCCAGCAGCCAGACACGAAGGGGGGAGCAGTACTTC. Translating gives CASSQTRRGEQYF.

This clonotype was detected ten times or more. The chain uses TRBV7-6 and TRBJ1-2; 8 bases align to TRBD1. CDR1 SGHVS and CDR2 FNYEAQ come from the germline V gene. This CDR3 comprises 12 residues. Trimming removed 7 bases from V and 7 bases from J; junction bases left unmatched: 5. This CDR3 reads CASTGGAGGYTF. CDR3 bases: TGTGCCAGCACAGGGGGCGCAGGTGGCTACACCTTC.

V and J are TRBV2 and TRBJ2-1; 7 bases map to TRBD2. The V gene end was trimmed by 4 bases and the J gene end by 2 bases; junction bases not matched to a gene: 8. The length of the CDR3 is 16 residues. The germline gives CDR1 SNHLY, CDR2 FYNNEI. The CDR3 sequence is CASSGGTGGTYNEQFF. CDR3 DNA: TGTGCCAGCAGTGGAGGGACGGGGGGTACCTACAATGAGCAGTTCTTC.

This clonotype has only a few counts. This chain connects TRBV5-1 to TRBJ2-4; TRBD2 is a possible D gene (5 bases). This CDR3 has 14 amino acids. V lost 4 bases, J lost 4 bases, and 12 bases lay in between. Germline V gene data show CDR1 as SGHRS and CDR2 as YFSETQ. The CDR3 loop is CASSPARGKNIQYF. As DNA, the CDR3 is TGCGCCAGCAGCCCTGCACGGGGAAAAAACATTCAGTACTTC.

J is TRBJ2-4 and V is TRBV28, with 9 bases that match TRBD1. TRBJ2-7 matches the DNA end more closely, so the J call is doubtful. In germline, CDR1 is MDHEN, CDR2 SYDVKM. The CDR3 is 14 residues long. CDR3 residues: CASRTQTGGYEQYF. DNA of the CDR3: TGTGCCAGCCGAACCCAGACAGGGGGCTACGAGCAGTACTTC.

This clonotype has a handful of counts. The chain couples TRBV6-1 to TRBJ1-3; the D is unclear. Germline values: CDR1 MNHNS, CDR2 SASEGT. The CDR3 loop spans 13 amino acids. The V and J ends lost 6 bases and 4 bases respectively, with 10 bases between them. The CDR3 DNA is TGTGCCAGCAGAAAAACTCCCGGAAACACCATATATTTT. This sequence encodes CASRKTPGNTIYF.

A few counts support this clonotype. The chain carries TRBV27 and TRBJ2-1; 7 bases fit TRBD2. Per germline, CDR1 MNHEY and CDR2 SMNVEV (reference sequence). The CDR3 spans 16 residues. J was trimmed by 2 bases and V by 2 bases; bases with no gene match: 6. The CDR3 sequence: CASSLRPSGPYNEQFF. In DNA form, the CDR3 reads TGTGCCAGCAGTTTAAGGCCTAGCGGCCCCTACAATGAGCAGTTCTTC.

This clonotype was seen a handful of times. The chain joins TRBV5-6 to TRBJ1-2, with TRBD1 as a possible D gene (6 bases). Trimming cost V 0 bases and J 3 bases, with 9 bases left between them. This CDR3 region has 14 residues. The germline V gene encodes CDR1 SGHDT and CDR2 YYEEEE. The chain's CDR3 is CASSLVQGYYGYTF. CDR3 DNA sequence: TGTGCCAGCAGCTTGGTACAGGGCTACTATGGCTACACCTTC.

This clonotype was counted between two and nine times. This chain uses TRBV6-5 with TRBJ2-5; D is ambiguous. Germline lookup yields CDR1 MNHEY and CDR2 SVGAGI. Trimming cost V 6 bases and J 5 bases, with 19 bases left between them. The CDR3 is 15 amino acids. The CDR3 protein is CASRRSRALRETQYF. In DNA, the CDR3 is TGTGCCAGCAGACGAAGCCGGGCCCTGCGGGAGACCCAGTACTTC.

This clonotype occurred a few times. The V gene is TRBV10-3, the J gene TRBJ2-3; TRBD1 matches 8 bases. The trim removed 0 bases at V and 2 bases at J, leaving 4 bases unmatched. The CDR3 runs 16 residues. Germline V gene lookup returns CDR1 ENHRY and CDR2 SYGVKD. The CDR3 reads CAISESETGATDTQYF. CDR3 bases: TGTGCCATCAGTGAGTCGGAGACAGGGGCCACAGATACGCAGTATTTT.

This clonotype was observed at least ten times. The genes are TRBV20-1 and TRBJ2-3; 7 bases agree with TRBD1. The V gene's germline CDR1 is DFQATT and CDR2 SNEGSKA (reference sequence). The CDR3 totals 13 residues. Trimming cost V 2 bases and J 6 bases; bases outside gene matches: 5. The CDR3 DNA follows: TGCAGTGCTAGAATGACAGGGAAGGATACGCAGTATTTT. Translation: CSARMTGKDTQYF.

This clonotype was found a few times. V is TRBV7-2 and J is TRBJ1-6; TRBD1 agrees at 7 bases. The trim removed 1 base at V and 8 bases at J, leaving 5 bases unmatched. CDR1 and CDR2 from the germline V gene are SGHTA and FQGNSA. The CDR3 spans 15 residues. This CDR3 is CASSLVGTVYSPLHF. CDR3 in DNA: TGTGCCAGCAGCTTAGTTGGGACAGTATATTCACCCCTCCACTTT.

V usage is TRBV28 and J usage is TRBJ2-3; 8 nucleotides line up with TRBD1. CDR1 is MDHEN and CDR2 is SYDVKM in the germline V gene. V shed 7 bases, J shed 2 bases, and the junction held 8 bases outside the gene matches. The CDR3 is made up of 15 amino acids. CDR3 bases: TGTGCCAGCACCCTGACAGGGGCCGACACAGATACGCAGTATTTT. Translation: CASTLTGADTDTQYF. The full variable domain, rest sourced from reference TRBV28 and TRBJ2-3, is DVKVTQSSRYLVKRTGEKVFLECVQDMDHENMFWYRQDPGLGLRLIYFSYDVKMKEKGDIPEGYSVSREKKERFSLILESASTNQTSMYLCASTLTGADTDTQYFGPGTRLTVL.

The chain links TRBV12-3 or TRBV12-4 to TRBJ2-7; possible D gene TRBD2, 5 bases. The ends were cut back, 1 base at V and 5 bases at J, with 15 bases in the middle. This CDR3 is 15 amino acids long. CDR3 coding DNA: TGTGCCAGCAGTTTAGGGGCCTGGAGGCCCCACGAGCAGTACTTC. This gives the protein CASSLGAWRPHEQYF.

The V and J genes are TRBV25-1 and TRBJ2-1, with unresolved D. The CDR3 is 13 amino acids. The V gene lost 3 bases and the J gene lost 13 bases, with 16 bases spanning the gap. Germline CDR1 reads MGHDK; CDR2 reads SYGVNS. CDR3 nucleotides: TGTGCCAGCAGTGATAGGATTTCGGAGACCCAGTTCTTC. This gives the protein CASSDRISETQFF.

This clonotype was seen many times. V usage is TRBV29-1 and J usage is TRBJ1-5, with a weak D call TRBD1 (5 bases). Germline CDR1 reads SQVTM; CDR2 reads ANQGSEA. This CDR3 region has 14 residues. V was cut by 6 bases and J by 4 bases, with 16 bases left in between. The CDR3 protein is CSVTPGDGNQPQHF. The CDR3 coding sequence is TGCAGCGTCACCCCCGGGGACGGAAATCAGCCCCAGCATTTT. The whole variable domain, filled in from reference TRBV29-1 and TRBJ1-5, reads SAVISQKPSRDICQRGTSLTIQCQVDSQVTMMFWYRQQPGQSLTLIATANQGSEATYESGFVIDKFPISRPNLTFSTLTVSNMSPEDSSIYLCSVTPGDGNQPQHFGDGTRLSIL.

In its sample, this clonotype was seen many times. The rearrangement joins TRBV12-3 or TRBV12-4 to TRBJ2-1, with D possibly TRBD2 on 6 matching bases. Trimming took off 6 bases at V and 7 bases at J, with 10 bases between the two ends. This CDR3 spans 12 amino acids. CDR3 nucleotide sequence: TGTGCCAGCAGCGGAGGGCGGAATGAGCAGTTCTTC. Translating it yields CASSGGRNEQFF.